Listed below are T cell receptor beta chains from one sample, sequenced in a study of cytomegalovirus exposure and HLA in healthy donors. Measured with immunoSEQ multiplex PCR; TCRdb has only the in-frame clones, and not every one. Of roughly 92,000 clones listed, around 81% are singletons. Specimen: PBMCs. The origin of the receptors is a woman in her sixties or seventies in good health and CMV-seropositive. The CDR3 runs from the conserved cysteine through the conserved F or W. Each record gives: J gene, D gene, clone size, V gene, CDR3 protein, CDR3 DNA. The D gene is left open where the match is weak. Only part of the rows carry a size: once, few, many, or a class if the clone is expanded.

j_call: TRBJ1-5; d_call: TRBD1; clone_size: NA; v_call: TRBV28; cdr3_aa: CASSLGKGAGQPQHF; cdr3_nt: TGTGCCAGCAGTTTAGGAAAGGGGGCTGGGCAGCCCCAGCATTTT
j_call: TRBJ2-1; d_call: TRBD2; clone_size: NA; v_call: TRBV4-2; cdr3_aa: CASSRIGGTTNNEQFF; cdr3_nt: TGTGCCAGCAGTCGAATAGGCGGGACTACCAACAATGAGCAGTTCTTC
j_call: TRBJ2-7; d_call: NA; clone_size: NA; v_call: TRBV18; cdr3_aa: CASSPRRDQNEQYF; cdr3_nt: TGTGCCAGCTCACCACGGAGGGATCAGAACGAGCAGTACTTC
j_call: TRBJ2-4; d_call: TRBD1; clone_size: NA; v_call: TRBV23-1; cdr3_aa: CASSQKGGRQGRKNIQYF; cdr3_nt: TGCGCCAGCAGTCAAAAAGGGGGTCGACAGGGTAGGAAAAACATTCAGTACTTC
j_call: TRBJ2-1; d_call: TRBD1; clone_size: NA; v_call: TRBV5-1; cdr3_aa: CASSPGQGGYEQFF; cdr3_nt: TGCGCCAGCAGCCCGGGACAGGGAGGCTATGAGCAGTTCTTC
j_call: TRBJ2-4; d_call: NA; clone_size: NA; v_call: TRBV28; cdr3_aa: CASTSGTNNDKNIQYF; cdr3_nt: TGTGCCAGCACCTCCGGGACAAATAATGACAAAAACATTCAGTACTTC
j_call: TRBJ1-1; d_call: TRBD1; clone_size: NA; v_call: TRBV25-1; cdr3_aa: CASSEFPGTGPWGTEAFF; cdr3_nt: TGTGCCAGCAGTGAATTCCCCGGGACAGGGCCGTGGGGCACTGAAGCTTTCTTT
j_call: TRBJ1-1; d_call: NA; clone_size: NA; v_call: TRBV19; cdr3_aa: CASSMGRGKDTEAFF; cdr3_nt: TGTGCCAGTAGTATGGGTCGCGGTAAAGACACTGAAGCTTTCTTT
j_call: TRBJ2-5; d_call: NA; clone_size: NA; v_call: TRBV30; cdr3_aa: CAWSVGGGFETQYF; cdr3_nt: TGTGCCTGGAGTGTAGGGGGTGGCTTCGAGACCCAGTACTTC
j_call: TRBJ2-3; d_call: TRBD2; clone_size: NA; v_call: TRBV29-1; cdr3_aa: CSVELAAPDTQYF; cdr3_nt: TGCAGCGTTGAACTAGCGGCCCCAGATACGCAGTATTTT
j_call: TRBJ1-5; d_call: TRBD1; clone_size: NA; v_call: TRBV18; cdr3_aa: CASSPQGAGQPQHF; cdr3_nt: TGTGCCAGCTCACCACAGGGGGCAGGTCAGCCCCAGCATTTT
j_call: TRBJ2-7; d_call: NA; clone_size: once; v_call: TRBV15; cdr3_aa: CATSRDRKTVNFYEQYF; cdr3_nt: TGTGCCACCAGCAGAGATCGTAAGACAGTGAATTTCTACGAGCAGTACTTC
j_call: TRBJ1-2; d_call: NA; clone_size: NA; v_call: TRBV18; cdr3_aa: CASSPDKATPGYTF; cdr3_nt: TGTGCCAGCTCACCAGACAAGGCAACACCGGGCTACACCTTC
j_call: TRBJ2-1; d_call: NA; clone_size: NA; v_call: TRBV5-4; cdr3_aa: CASSSLTVTRGNEQFF; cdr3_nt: TGTGCCAGCAGCTCCTTAACAGTTACCCGCGGGAATGAGCAGTTCTTC
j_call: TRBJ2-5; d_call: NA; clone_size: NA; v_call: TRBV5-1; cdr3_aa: CASSLPLRDQTPRWYF; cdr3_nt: TGCGCCAGCAGCTTGCCGCTACGAGATCAGACTCCAAGGTGGTACTTC
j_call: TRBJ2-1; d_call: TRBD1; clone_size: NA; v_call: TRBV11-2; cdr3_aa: CASSWTGRNEQFF; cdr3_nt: TGTGCCAGCAGTTGGACAGGGCGGAATGAGCAGTTCTTC
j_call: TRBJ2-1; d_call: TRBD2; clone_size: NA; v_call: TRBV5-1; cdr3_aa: CASSGGTSGVTSYNEQFF; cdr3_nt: TGCGCCAGCAGCGGGGGGACTAGCGGGGTGACCTCCTACAATGAGCAGTTCTTC
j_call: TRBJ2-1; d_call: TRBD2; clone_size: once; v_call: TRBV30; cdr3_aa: CAWNRTSGAYTEQFF; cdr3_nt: TGTGCCTGGAACCGGACTAGCGGAGCCTACACTGAGCAGTTCTTC
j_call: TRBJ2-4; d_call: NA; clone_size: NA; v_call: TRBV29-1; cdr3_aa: CSVEGLENIQYF; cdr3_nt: TGCAGCGTTGAAGGGCTAGAAAACATTCAGTACTTC
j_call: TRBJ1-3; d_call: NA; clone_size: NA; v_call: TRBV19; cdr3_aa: CASSPNRRQNSGNTIYF; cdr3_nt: TGTGCCAGTAGTCCGAACCGAAGACAGAACTCTGGAAACACCATATATTTT
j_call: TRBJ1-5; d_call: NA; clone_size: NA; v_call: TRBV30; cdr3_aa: CAWSGGLNQPQHF; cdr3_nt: TGTGCCTGGAGTGGGGGCCTCAATCAGCCCCAGCATTTT
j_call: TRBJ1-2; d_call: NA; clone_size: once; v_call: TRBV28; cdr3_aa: CASTVPRGYGYTF; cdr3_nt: TGTGCCAGTACCGTCCCCAGGGGTTATGGCTACACCTTC
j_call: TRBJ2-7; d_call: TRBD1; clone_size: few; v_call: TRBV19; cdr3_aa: CASSDRDYEQYF; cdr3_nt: TGTGCCAGTAGTGACAGGGACTACGAGCAGTACTTC
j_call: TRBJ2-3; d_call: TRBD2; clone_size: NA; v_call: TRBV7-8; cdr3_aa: CASRTSGRADTQYF; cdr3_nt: TGTGCCAGCAGGACTAGCGGGAGGGCAGATACGCAGTATTTT
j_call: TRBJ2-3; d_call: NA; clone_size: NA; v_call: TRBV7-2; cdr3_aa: CASSLYTGPDTQYF; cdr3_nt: TGTGCCAGCAGCTTATATACAGGGCCAGATACGCAGTATTTT
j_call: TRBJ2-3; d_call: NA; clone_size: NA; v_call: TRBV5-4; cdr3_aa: CASSSSSRGTTDTQYF; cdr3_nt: TGTGCCAGCAGCTCTTCCAGCCGCGGGACCACAGATACGCAGTATTTT
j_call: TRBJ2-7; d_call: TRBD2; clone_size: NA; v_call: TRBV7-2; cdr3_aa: CASSLTASGAYEQYF; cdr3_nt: TGTGCCAGCAGCTTAACGGCTAGCGGGGCCTACGAGCAGTACTTC
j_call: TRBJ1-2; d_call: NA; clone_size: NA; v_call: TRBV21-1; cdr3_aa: CASSKGSFGTVYGYTF; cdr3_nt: TGTGCCAGCAGCAAAGGCTCCTTCGGGACAGTCTATGGCTACACCTTC
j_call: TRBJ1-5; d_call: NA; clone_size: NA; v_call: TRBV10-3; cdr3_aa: CAISEAAANQPQHF; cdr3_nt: TGTGCCATCAGTGAGGCGGCAGCGAATCAGCCCCAGCATTTT
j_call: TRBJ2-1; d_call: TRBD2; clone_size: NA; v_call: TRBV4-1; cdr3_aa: CASSQDFAGGPREQFF; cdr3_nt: TGCGCCAGCAGCCAAGATTTTGCGGGAGGGCCTAGGGAGCAGTTCTTC
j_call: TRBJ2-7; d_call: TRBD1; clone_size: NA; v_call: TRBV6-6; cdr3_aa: CASRATGWFYEQYF; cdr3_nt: TGTGCCAGCAGGGCGACAGGGTGGTTCTACGAGCAGTACTTC
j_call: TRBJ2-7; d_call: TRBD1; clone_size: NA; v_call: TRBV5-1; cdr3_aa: CASSLGQGAYEQYF; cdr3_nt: TGCGCCAGCAGCTTGGGACAGGGCGCCTACGAGCAGTACTTC
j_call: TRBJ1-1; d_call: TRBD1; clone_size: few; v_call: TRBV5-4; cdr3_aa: CASSSQQGTNTEAFF; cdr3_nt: TGTGCCAGCAGTTCACAACAGGGGACGAACACTGAAGCTTTCTTT
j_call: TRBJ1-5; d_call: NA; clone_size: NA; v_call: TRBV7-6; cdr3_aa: CASSLQSNQPQHF; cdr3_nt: TGTGCCAGCAGCTTACAGAGCAATCAGCCCCAGCATTTT
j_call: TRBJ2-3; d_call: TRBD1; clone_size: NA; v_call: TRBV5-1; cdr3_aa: CASSIQGAADTQYF; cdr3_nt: TGCGCCAGCAGCATCCAGGGGGCGGCAGATACGCAGTATTTT
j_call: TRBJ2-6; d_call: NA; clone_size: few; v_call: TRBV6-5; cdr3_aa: CASSSTSSGANVLTF; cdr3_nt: TGTGCCAGCAGTTCTACTAGCTCTGGGGCCAACGTCCTGACTTTC
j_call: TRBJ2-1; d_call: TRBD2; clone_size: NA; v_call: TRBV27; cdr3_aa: CASRERGRYNEQFF; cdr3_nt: TGTGCCAGCAGGGAGCGGGGCCGCTACAATGAGCAGTTCTTC
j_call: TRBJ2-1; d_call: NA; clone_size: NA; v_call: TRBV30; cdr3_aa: CAWSFLDEQFF; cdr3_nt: TGTGCCTGGAGTTTTCTAGATGAGCAGTTCTTC
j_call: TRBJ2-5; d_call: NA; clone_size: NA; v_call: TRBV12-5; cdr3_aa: CASGPVGGETQYF; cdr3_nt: TGTGCTAGTGGCCCCGTGGGAGGAGAGACCCAGTACTTC
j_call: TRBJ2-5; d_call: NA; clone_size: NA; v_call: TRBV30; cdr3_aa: CAWSRTAQETQYF; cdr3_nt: TGTGCCTGGAGTCGGACAGCCCAAGAGACCCAGTACTTC
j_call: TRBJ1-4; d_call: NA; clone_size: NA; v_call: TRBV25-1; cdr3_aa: CASSDPRVSHEKLFF; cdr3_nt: TGTGCCAGCAGTGATCCACGAGTTTCGCATGAAAAACTGTTTTTT
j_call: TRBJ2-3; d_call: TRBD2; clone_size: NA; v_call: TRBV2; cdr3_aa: CATRPGLGTDTQYF; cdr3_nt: TGTGCCACCAGACCGGGACTAGGAACAGATACGCAGTATTTT
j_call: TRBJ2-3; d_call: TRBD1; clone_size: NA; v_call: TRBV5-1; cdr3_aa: CASSYGQGRSTDTQYF; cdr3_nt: TGCGCCAGCAGCTATGGACAGGGTCGTAGCACAGATACGCAGTATTTT
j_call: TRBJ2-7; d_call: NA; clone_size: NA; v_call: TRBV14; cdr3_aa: CASSQDGRASGAYEQYF; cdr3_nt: TGTGCCAGCAGCCAAGATGGCCGGGCCTCGGGGGCCTACGAGCAGTACTTC
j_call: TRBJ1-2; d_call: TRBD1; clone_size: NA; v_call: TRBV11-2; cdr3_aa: CASRKTGEGGYTF; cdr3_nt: TGTGCCAGCAGAAAGACAGGGGAGGGTGGCTACACCTTC
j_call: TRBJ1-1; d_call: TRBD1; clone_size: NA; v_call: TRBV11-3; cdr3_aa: CASSLDDRGAFF; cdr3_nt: TGTGCCAGCAGCTTAGACGACAGGGGCGCTTTCTTT
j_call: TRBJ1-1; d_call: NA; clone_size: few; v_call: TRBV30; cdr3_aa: CACSRSTEAFF; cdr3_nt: TGTGCCTGCTCCCGCAGCACTGAAGCTTTCTTT
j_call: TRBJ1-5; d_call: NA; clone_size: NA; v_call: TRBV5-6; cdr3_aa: CASSLRTGSNQPQHF; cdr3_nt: TGTGCCAGCAGCTTGAGAACAGGTAGCAATCAGCCCCAGCATTTT
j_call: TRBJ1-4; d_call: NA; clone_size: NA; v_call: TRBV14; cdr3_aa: CASSQGAYRVNEKLFF; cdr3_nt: TGTGCCAGCAGCCAAGGGGCGTACAGGGTTAATGAAAAACTGTTTTTT
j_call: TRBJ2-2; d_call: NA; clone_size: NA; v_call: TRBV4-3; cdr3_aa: CASSPTPRSSGSTGELFF; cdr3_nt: TGCGCCAGCAGCCCGACCCCGAGGAGTAGCGGTAGCACCGGGGAGCTGTTTTTT
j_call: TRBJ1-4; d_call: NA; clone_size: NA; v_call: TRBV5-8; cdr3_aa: CASSLGATTNEKLFF; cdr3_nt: TGTGCCAGCAGCTTGGGAGCCACAACTAATGAAAAACTGTTTTTT
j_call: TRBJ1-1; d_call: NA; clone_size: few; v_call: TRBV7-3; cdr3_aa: CASSSDSTEAFF; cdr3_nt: TGTGCCAGCAGCTCGGACAGCACTGAAGCTTTCTTT
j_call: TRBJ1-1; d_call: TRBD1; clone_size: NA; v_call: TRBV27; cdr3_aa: CASSPRQGSTEAFF; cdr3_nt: TGTGCCAGCAGTCCCAGACAGGGTTCCACTGAAGCTTTCTTT
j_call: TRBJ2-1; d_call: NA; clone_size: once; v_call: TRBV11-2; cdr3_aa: CASSPTGDSWNEQFF; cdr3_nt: TGTGCCAGCAGCCCCACGGGGGATAGTTGGAATGAGCAGTTCTTC
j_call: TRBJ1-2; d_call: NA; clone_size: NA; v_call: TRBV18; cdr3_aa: CASSPEVALPYGYTF; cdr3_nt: TGTGCCAGCTCACCTGAGGTTGCTCTACCCTATGGCTACACCTTC
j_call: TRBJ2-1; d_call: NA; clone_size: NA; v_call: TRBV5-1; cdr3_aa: CASSLPSASSYNEQFF; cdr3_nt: TGCGCCAGCAGCCTCCCCAGCGCGAGCTCCTACAATGAGCAGTTCTTC
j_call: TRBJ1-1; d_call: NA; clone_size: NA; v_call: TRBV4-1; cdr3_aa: CASRLAVDPNTEAFF; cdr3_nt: TGCGCCAGCAGGCTAGCAGTGGACCCGAACACTGAAGCTTTCTTT
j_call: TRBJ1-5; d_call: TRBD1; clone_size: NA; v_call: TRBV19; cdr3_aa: CASSIGGGGSQPQHF; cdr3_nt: TGTGCCAGTAGTATAGGTGGAGGGGGCAGCCAGCCCCAGCATTTT
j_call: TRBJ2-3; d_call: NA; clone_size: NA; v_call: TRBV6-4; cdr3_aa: CASTGSGDTPDTQYF; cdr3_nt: TGTGCCAGCACAGGTTCGGGGGATACCCCAGATACGCAGTATTTT